These T cell receptor beta chains were read from a single sample in a study of T-cell memory formation after mild COVID-19. One entry per CDR3 protein results from TCRdb running MiXCR on the 5' RACE reads. Of around 300,000 distinct CDR3 sequences listed, roughly an eighth are singletons. Sequencing input: PBMCs or a T cell subset sorted from them (not recorded which). These receptors were obtained from a man aged 18 to 29 who had mild COVID-19 (a few samples of this study predate the infection). Cell type and time point are not known. The CDR3 runs from the conserved cysteine through the conserved F or W. A D gene is named only where the DNA matches it firmly. Expanded clones get a size class; other rows say once, few or many, or leave the size out.

j_gene: TRBJ2-6; d_gene: NA; abundance: NA; v_gene: TRBV4-2; CDR3nt: TGTGCCAGCAGCCAAGTTGCAGTTGGGGCCAACGTCCTGACTTTC; CDR3aa: CASSQVAVGANVLTF
j_gene: TRBJ1-1; d_gene: TRBD1; abundance: few; v_gene: TRBV7-6; CDR3nt: TGTGCCAGCAGCTTAGCGAGGACAGGGAGGAACACTGAAGCTTTCTTT; CDR3aa: CASSLARTGRNTEAFF
j_gene: TRBJ2-3; d_gene: TRBD2; abundance: few; v_gene: TRBV12-3/TRBV12-4; CDR3nt: TGTGCCAGCAGCCCTACGGGCGGGGGGATGGATACGCAGTATTTT; CDR3aa: CASSPTGGGMDTQYF
j_gene: TRBJ1-6; d_gene: NA; abundance: few; v_gene: TRBV4-1; CDR3nt: TGCGCCAGCAGCCAAGATCTTGTCAGGAGCTCCTATAATTCACCCCTCCACTTT; CDR3aa: CASSQDLVRSSYNSPLHF
j_gene: TRBJ2-6; d_gene: NA; abundance: few; v_gene: TRBV11-2; CDR3nt: TGTGCCAGCAGCCCTTACCGCGGGTCAGGGGCCAACGTCCTGACTTTC; CDR3aa: CASSPYRGSGANVLTF
j_gene: TRBJ1-2; d_gene: NA; abundance: NA; v_gene: TRBV15; CDR3nt: TGTGCCACCAGCAGAGATGCGGACTATGGCTACACCTTC; CDR3aa: CATSRDADYGYTF
j_gene: TRBJ2-4; d_gene: TRBD1; abundance: NA; v_gene: TRBV27; CDR3nt: TGTGCCAGCAGGAATGCTGACTCCGGGACAGGGGTCTCCAAAAACATTCAGTACTTC; CDR3aa: CASRNADSGTGVSKNIQYF
j_gene: TRBJ2-5; d_gene: NA; abundance: NA; v_gene: TRBV9; CDR3nt: TGTGCCAGCAGCGCGACACCCCAAGAGACCCAGTACTTC; CDR3aa: CASSATPQETQYF
j_gene: TRBJ2-3; d_gene: NA; abundance: few; v_gene: TRBV5-6; CDR3nt: TGTGCCAGCAGCTTGGGATCGGCCGGTGGCGATACGCAGTATTTT; CDR3aa: CASSLGSAGGDTQYF
j_gene: TRBJ2-5; d_gene: NA; abundance: few; v_gene: TRBV9; CDR3nt: TGTGCCAGCAGCGTATCGACCCAAGAGACCCAGTACTTC; CDR3aa: CASSVSTQETQYF
j_gene: TRBJ2-7; d_gene: TRBD2; abundance: NA; v_gene: TRBV5-1; CDR3nt: TGCGCCAGCAGGGGACTAGCGGGGGTTGGATCCTACGAGCAGTACTTC; CDR3aa: CASRGLAGVGSYEQYF
j_gene: TRBJ2-1; d_gene: NA; abundance: few; v_gene: TRBV27; CDR3nt: TGTGCCAGCAGTCGAGGTAGCACGATCAATGAGCAGTTCTTC; CDR3aa: CASSRGSTINEQFF
j_gene: TRBJ2-4; d_gene: NA; abundance: many; v_gene: TRBV10-3; CDR3nt: TGTGCCACCTCAGGGAACCCGCCGAACATTCAGTACTTC; CDR3aa: CATSGNPPNIQYF
j_gene: TRBJ1-2; d_gene: NA; abundance: few; v_gene: TRBV5-6; CDR3nt: TGTGCCAGCAGCTTGGGGGGAACGACGGGCTACACCTTC; CDR3aa: CASSLGGTTGYTF
j_gene: TRBJ1-1; d_gene: NA; abundance: once; v_gene: TRBV3-1; CDR3nt: TGTGCCAGCAGCCCCGGGACCGGGATGAGGACTGAAGCTTTCTTT; CDR3aa: CASSPGTGMRTEAFF
j_gene: TRBJ1-2; d_gene: NA; abundance: NA; v_gene: TRBV11-2; CDR3nt: TGTGCCAGCAGGGAAACAGGGTCCCCTCACTATGGCTACACCTTC; CDR3aa: CASRETGSPHYGYTF
j_gene: TRBJ1-3; d_gene: NA; abundance: NA; v_gene: TRBV4-1; CDR3nt: TGCGCCAGCAGCCAATGGTCTGGAAACACCACATATTTT; CDR3aa: CASSQWSGNTTYF
j_gene: TRBJ1-2; d_gene: NA; abundance: NA; v_gene: TRBV6-5; CDR3nt: TGTGCCAGCAGTTACGGCCCTGGGGGGCGCCAGGGTGGCTACACCTTC; CDR3aa: CASSYGPGGRQGGYTF
j_gene: TRBJ2-1; d_gene: NA; abundance: few; v_gene: TRBV2; CDR3nt: TGTGCCAGCAGTGAAGGGGGCAGGGAGTTCTTC; CDR3aa: CASSEGGREFF
j_gene: TRBJ1-2; d_gene: NA; abundance: NA; v_gene: TRBV7-9; CDR3nt: TGTGCCAGCAGCTTAGCTTCCGAGAGTGGCTACACCTTC; CDR3aa: CASSLASESGYTF
j_gene: TRBJ1-6; d_gene: NA; abundance: NA; v_gene: TRBV7-2; CDR3nt: TGTGCCAGCAGCTTCAGGGGTAAGGCACCCCTCCACTTT; CDR3aa: CASSFRGKAPLHF
j_gene: TRBJ2-5; d_gene: NA; abundance: few; v_gene: TRBV28; CDR3nt: TGTGCCAGTAGGGACTCGCAAGAGACCCAGTACTTC; CDR3aa: CASRDSQETQYF
j_gene: TRBJ2-1; d_gene: NA; abundance: many; v_gene: TRBV24-1; CDR3nt: TGTGCCACCAGTGATTTGAACGGCAATGAGCAGTTCTTC; CDR3aa: CATSDLNGNEQFF
j_gene: TRBJ1-4; d_gene: NA; abundance: few; v_gene: TRBV4-3; CDR3nt: TGCGCCAGCAGCCAAGAGCCCGGGGCCGGAAATGAAAAACTGTTTTTT; CDR3aa: CASSQEPGAGNEKLFF
j_gene: TRBJ2-2; d_gene: NA; abundance: NA; v_gene: TRBV7-2; CDR3nt: TGTGCCAGCAGCCTTGACCGCATCACCGGGGAGCTGTTTTTT; CDR3aa: CASSLDRITGELFF
j_gene: TRBJ1-1; d_gene: NA; abundance: NA; v_gene: TRBV4-2; CDR3nt: TGTGCCAGCAGCCAAGTTAGGGACACTGAAGCTTTCTTT; CDR3aa: CASSQVRDTEAFF
j_gene: TRBJ2-3; d_gene: NA; abundance: few; v_gene: TRBV12-3/TRBV12-4; CDR3nt: TGTGCCAGCTGGTCCCTCCGGGGGTATACGCAGTATTTT; CDR3aa: CASWSLRGYTQYF
j_gene: TRBJ2-5; d_gene: TRBD2; abundance: NA; v_gene: TRBV5-1; CDR3nt: TGCGCCAGCAGCTTGGACCAGCGGGGCGGGACCCAGTACTTC; CDR3aa: CASSLDQRGGTQYF
j_gene: TRBJ2-5; d_gene: TRBD2; abundance: few; v_gene: TRBV28; CDR3nt: TGTGCCAGCAGTTTAGGACTAGCTCGACAAGAGACCCAGTACTTC; CDR3aa: CASSLGLARQETQYF
j_gene: TRBJ2-6; d_gene: NA; abundance: NA; v_gene: TRBV10-3; CDR3nt: TGTGCCATCAGTGAGCCACGCGGGGCCAACGTCCTGACTTTC; CDR3aa: CAISEPRGANVLTF
j_gene: TRBJ2-5; d_gene: TRBD2; abundance: NA; v_gene: TRBV2; CDR3nt: TGTGCCAGCAGTGAAAGGACTAGCGGGGAAGAGACCCAGTACTTC; CDR3aa: CASSERTSGEETQYF
j_gene: TRBJ2-4; d_gene: TRBD2; abundance: NA; v_gene: TRBV7-6; CDR3nt: TGTGCCAGCAGCCAAAGGGCGGGGGGGCTAGCCAAAAACATTCAGTACTTC; CDR3aa: CASSQRAGGLAKNIQYF
j_gene: TRBJ2-1; d_gene: NA; abundance: few; v_gene: TRBV15; CDR3nt: TGTGCCACCAGCAGAGAACCGGGGCGGGTGAATGAGCAGTTCTTC; CDR3aa: CATSREPGRVNEQFF
j_gene: TRBJ2-7; d_gene: NA; abundance: NA; v_gene: TRBV15; CDR3nt: TGTGCCACCAGCAGAGGAGGGAACGTTAACTACGAGCAGTACTTC; CDR3aa: CATSRGGNVNYEQYF
j_gene: TRBJ1-6; d_gene: NA; abundance: NA; v_gene: TRBV5-4; CDR3nt: TGTGCCAGCAGCTTGACAGGAGCCCTCTATAATTCACCCCTCCACTTT; CDR3aa: CASSLTGALYNSPLHF
j_gene: TRBJ2-3; d_gene: NA; abundance: few; v_gene: TRBV4-3; CDR3nt: TGCGCCAGCAGCCAAGATCCCAGGCAGGGTCGAGGCACAGATACGCAGTATTTT; CDR3aa: CASSQDPRQGRGTDTQYF